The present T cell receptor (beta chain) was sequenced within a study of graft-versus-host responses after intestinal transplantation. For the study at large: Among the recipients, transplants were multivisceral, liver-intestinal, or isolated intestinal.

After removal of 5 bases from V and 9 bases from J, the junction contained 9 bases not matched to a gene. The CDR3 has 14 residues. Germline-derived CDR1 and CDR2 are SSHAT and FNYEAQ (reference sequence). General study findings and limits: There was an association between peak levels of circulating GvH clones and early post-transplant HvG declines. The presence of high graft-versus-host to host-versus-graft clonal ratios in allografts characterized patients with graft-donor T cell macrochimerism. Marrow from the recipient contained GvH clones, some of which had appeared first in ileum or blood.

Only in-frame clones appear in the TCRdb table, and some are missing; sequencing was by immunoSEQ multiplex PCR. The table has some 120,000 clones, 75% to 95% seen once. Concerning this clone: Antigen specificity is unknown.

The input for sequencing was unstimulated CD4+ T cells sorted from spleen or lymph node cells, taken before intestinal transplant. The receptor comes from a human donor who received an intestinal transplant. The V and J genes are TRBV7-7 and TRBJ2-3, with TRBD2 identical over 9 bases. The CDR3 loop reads CASSPNRLAETQYF. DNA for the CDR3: TGTGCCAGCAGCCCAAATCGACTAGCGGAGACGCAGTATTTT.